This TCR beta chain derives from a study of blood T cell repertoires in COVID-19. Study information: T cells, B-cell-depleted T cells, or PBMCs supplied cDNA or gDNA.

Seattle patient enrollment occurred during active infection, with longitudinal follow-up thereafter. The ends were cut back, 4 bases at V and 0 bases at J, with 11 bases in the middle. The CDR3 is 15 amino acids. Germline V CDR1 and CDR2: KGHSH, LQKENI. In the study's own analysis: Amplification of reference gene primers provided the estimated nucleated cell counts. Measured with immunoSEQ multiplex PCR; TCRdb has only the in-frame clones, and not every one. V and J calls and clone size are copied from that table; D and trimming were computed from the DNA. The sample includes roughly 75,000 clones, roughly 90% of them seen just once.

The TCR comes from a man aged 80 or over with COVID-19, enrolled during active disease. The chain couples TRBV18 to TRBJ2-3, with a possible D match to TRBD1 (6 bases). The specimen was peripheral blood. For the CDR3, the DNA is TGTGCCAGCTCACTTGGACAGACTAGCACAGATACGCAGTATTTT. Its translation: CASSLGQTSTDTQYF.